This T cell receptor beta chain was sequenced in a study of T cell responses to AZD1222 COVID-19 vaccine. Whole-study results and caveats: Elevations in Spike-specific TCR breadth and depth followed administration of two AZD1222 doses. Only five to seven AZD1222 recipients tested seropositive at baseline.

Germline CDR1 is GTSNPN and CDR2 is SVGIG (reference sequence). The CDR3 spans 10 residues. V shed 8 bases and J shed 2 bases, with 6 bases lying between them. Comment on this clone: Its antigen remains unknown.

Sequenced by immunoSEQ multiplex PCR; TCRdb stores in-frame clones only, minus some. The sample has approximately 150,000 clones; approximately 90% are singletons. The sequence was obtained from an adult in good health. The source was peripheral blood, collected on day 0 of AZD1222 vaccination. This chain uses TRBV30 with TRBJ1-2; no reliable D call. The CDR3 spells CATLNYGYTF. The CDR3 nucleotides read TGTGCCACACTCAACTATGGCTACACCTTC. The full variable domain, with the rest looked up from reference TRBV30 and TRBJ1-2, is SQTIHQWPATLVQPVGSPLSLECTVEGTSNPNLYWYRQAAGRGLQLLFYSVGIGQISSEVPQNLSASRPQDRQFILSSKKLLLSDSGFYLCATLNYGYTFGSGTRLTVV.